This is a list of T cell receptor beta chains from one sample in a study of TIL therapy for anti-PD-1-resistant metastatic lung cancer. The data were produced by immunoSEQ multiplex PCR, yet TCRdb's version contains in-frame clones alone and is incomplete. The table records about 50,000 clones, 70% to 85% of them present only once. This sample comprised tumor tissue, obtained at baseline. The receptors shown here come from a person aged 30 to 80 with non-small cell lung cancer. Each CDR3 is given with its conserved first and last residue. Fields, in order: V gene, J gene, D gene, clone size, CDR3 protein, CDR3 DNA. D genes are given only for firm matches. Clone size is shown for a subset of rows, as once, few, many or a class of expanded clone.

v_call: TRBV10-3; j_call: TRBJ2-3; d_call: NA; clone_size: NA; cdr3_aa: CAVTRGQGLTDTQYF; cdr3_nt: TGTGCCGTCACTCGGGGGCAGGGCCTCACAGATACGCAGTATTTT
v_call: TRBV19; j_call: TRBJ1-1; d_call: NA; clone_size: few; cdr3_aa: CASSRQNTEAFF; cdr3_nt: TGTGCCAGTAGTAGACAGAACACTGAAGCTTTCTTT
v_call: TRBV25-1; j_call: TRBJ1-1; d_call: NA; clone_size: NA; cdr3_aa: CASSTGLFTEAFF; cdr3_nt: TGTGCCAGCAGTACCGGACTGTTCACTGAAGCTTTCTTT
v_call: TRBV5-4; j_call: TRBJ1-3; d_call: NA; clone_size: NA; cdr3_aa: CATRPGTPSGNTIYF; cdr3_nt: TGTGCCACCCGCCCCGGGACCCCCTCTGGAAACACCATATATTTT
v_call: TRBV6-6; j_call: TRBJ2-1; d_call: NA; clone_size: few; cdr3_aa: CASSAGRLYNEQFF; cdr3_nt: TGTGCCAGTTCGGCTGGTCGCCTCTACAATGAGCAGTTCTTC
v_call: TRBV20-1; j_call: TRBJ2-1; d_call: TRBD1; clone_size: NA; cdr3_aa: CSADRGLEQFF; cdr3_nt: TGCAGTGCCGACAGGGGGCTTGAGCAGTTCTTC
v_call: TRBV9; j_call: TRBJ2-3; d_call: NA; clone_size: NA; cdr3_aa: CASTVMLDTDTQYF; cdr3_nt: TGTGCCAGCACCGTAATGCTGGACACAGATACGCAGTATTTT
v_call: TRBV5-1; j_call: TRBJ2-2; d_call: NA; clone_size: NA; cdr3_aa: CASSLERGFGELFF; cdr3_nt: TGCGCCAGCAGCTTGGAACGGGGTTTCGGGGAGCTGTTTTTT
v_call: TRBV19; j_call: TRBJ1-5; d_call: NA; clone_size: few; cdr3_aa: CASRRREALGPQHF; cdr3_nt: TGTGCCAGTAGAAGGAGGGAGGCCCTGGGGCCCCAGCATTTT
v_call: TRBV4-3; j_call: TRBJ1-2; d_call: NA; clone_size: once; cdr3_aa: CASSPSSVGFGYTF; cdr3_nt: TGCGCCAGCAGCCCATCATCGGTCGGGTTCGGCTACACCTTC
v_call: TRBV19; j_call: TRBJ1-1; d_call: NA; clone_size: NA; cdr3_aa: CATQDTRVNTEAFF; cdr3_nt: TGTGCCACTCAGGACACAAGGGTGAACACTGAAGCTTTCTTT
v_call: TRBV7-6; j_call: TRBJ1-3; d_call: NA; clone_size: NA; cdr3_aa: CASSLLVRGRGGRSGNTIYF; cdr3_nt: TGTGCCAGCAGCTTACTGGTTAGAGGCAGGGGAGGTAGATCTGGAAACACCATATATTTT
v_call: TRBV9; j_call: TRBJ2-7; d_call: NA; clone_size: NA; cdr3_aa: CASSVADYYEQYF; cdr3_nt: TGTGCCAGCAGCGTAGCAGACTACTACGAGCAGTACTTC
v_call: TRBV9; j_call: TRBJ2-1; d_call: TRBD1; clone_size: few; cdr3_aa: CASSPGDRVYNEQFF; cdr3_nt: TGTGCCAGCAGCCCAGGGGACAGAGTTTACAATGAGCAGTTCTTC
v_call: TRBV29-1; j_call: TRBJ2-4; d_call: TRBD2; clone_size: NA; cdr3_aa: CSVEASGGAGNIQYF; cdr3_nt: TGCAGCGTTGAAGCTAGCGGGGGGGCCGGGAACATTCAGTACTTC
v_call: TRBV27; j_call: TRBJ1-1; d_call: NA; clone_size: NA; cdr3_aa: CASRRQLRGAEAFF; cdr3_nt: TGTGCCAGCAGGAGACAGCTTCGGGGAGCTGAAGCTTTCTTT
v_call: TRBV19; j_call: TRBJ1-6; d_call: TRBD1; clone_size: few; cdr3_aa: CATAPAGTGRSPLHF; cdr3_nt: TGTGCCACCGCTCCAGCCGGGACAGGAAGATCACCCCTCCACTTT
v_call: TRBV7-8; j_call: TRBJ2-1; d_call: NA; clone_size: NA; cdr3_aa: CASSLAPARVSSYNEQFF; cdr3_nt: TGTGCCAGCAGCTTAGCCCCGGCGCGCGTGAGCTCCTACAATGAGCAGTTCTTC
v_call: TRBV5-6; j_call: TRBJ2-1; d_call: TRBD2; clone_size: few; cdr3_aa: CASSLRLAALYNEQFF; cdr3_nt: TGTGCCAGCAGCCTCAGACTAGCGGCCCTCTACAATGAGCAGTTCTTC
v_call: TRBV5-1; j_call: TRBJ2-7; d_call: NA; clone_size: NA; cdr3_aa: CASSGAYEQYF; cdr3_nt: TGCGCCAGCAGTGGAGCCTACGAGCAGTACTTC
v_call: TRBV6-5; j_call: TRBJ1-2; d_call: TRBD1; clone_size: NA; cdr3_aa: CASSYSQGAYGYTF; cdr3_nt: TGTGCCAGCAGTTACTCCCAGGGGGCCTATGGCTACACCTTC
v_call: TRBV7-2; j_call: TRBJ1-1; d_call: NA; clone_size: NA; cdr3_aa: CASSRFTEAFF; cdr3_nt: TGTGCCAGCAGCAGGTTCACTGAAGCTTTCTTT
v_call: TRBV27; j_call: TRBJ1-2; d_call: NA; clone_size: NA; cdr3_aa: CASMAPPNYGYTF; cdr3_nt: TGTGCCAGCATGGCCCCTCCTAACTATGGCTACACCTTC
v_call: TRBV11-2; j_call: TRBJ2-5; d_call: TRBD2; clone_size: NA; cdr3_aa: CASSLVGGGALETQYF; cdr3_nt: TGTGCCAGCAGCTTAGTTGGCGGGGGGGCGTTGGAGACCCAGTACTTC
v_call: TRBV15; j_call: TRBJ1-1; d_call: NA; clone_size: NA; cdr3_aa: CVTSLRPGAEAFF; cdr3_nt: TGTGTCACCAGCCTCCGCCCAGGAGCTGAAGCTTTCTTT
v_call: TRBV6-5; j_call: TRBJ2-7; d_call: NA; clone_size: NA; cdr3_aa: CASSYAPGSDEQYF; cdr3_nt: TGTGCCAGCAGTTACGCGCCAGGGTCCGACGAGCAGTACTTC
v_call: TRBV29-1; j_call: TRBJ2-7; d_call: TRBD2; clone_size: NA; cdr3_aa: CSARLAGHYEQYF; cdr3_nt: TGCAGCGCAAGACTAGCGGGACACTACGAGCAGTACTTC
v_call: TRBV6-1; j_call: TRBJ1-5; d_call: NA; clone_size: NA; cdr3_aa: CASSEAGHNNQPQHF; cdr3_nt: TGTGCCAGCAGTGAAGCAGGGCACAACAATCAGCCCCAGCATTTT
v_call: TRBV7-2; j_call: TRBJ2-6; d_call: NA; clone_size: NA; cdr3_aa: CASSYSGANVLTF; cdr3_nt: TGTGCCAGCAGCTATTCTGGGGCCAACGTCCTGACTTTC
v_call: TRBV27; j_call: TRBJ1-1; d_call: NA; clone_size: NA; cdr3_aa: CASSFYQYTEAFF; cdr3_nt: TGTGCCAGCAGTTTCTACCAGTACACTGAAGCTTTCTTT
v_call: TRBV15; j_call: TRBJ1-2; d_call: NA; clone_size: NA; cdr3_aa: CATSRDFRETGGYTF; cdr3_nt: TGTGCCACCAGCAGAGATTTCAGGGAGACGGGGGGCTACACCTTC
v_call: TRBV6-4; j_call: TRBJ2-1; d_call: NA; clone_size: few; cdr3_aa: CASSDSAASSYNEQFF; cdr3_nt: TGTGCCAGCAGTGACTCGGCGGCTAGCTCCTACAATGAGCAGTTCTTC
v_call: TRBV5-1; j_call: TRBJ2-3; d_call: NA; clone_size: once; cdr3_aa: CASSKEGQGGTDTQYF; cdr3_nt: TGCGCCAGCAGCAAGGAGGGGCAGGGAGGCACAGATACGCAGTATTTT
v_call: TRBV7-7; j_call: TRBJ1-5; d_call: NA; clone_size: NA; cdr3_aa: CASSLGPGQPQHF; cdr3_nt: TGTGCTAGCAGCTTAGGGCCCGGTCAGCCCCAGCATTTT
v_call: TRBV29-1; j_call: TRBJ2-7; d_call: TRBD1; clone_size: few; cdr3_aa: CSVAGTGDEQYF; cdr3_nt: TGCAGCGTTGCTGGGACAGGGGACGAGCAGTACTTC
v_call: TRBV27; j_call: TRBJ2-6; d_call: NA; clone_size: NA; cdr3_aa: CASSSPGGTGANVLTF; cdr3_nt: TGTGCCAGCAGTTCGCCCGGGGGCACTGGGGCCAACGTCCTGACTTTC
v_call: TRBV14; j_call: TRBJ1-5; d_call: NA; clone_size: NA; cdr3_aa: CASSQGHRVYSNQPQHF; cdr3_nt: TGTGCCAGCAGCCAAGGTCACAGAGTCTATAGCAATCAGCCCCAGCATTTT
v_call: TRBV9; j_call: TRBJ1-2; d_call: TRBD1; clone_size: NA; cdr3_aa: CASSVTSGTGGNGYTF; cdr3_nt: TGTGCCAGCAGCGTTACTTCCGGGACAGGGGGTAATGGCTACACCTTC
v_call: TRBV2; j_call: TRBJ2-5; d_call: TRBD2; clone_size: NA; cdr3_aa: CASRPRGLAGGETQYF; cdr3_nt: TGTGCCAGCAGGCCGCGTGGACTAGCGGGGGGAGAGACCCAGTACTTC
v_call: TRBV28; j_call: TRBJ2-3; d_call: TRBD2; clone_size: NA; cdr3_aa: CASRGVSSGSTDTQYF; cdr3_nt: TGTGCCAGCAGAGGGGTCTCTAGCGGGAGCACAGATACGCAGTATTTT
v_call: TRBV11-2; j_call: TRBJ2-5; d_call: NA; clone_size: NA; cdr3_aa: CASSSAQETQYF; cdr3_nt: TGTGCCAGCAGCTCGGCTCAAGAGACCCAGTACTTC
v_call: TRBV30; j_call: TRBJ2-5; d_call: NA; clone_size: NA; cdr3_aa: CAWSDREETQYF; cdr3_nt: TGTGCCTGGAGTGACAGGGAAGAGACCCAGTACTTC
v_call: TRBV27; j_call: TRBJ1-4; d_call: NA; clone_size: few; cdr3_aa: CASSNSGSHLYDEKLFF; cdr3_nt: TGTGCCAGCAGCAACTCCGGGTCGCACCTTTATGATGAAAAACTGTTTTTT
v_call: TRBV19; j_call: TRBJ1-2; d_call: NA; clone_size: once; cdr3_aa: CASSMLGSNYGYTF; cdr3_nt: TGTGCCAGTAGTATGTTGGGGTCTAACTATGGCTACACCTTC
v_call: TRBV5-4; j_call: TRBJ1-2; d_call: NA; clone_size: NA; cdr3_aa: CASSLGHAKGGNYGYTF; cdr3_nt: TGTGCCAGCAGCTTAGGACACGCGAAGGGCGGCAACTATGGCTACACCTTC
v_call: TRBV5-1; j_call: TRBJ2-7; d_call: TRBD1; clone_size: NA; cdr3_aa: CASSLETGLLEQYF; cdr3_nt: TGCGCCAGCAGCTTGGAGACAGGGTTACTCGAGCAGTACTTC
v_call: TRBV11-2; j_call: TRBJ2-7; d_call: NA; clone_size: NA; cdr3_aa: CASSKEQSHSYEQYF; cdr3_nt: TGTGCCAGCAGCAAGGAACAGTCACACTCCTACGAGCAGTACTTC
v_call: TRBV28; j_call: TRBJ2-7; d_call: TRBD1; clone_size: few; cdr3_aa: CASSHRGENYEQYF; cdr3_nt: TGTGCCAGCAGCCACAGGGGAGAGAACTACGAGCAGTACTTC
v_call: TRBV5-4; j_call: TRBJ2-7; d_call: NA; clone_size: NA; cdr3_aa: CASSPNLGVYEQYF; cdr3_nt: TGTGCCAGCAGCCCGAACTTAGGCGTCTACGAGCAGTACTTC
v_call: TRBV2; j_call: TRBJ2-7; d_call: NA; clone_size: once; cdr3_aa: CASRPTDSYEQYF; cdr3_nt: TGTGCCAGCAGGCCGACAGACTCCTACGAGCAGTACTTC
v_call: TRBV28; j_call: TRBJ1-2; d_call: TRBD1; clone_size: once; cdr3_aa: CASGDRGDYGYTF; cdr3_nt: TGTGCCTCGGGGGACAGGGGGGACTATGGCTACACCTTC